This TCR beta chain is from a study of T cells in localized non-small cell lung cancer. The V gene's germline CDR1 is SQVTM and CDR2 ANQGSEA. The CDR3 sequence is 13 residues long. The V gene end was trimmed by 7 bases and the J gene end by 3 bases; junction bases not matched to a gene: 7. TCRdb's copy holds only in-frame clones and misses some; the assay was immunoSEQ multiplex PCR. The data contain some 1,400 clones, about 20% of them singletons. Study observations and caveats: Paired adjacent lung recovered a median about 60 of the top 100 tumor clones. The study found T cell clonality highest in uninvolved adjacent lung, above tumor.

Worth noting for this clone: The antigen is unknown.

This receptor was obtained from a female donor over 55 with stage I squamous cell lung carcinoma. The V gene is TRBV29-1, the J gene TRBJ1-2; 8 bases align to TRBD1. The sample was lung tumor tissue, taken before any cancer treatment. This chain's CDR3 is CSATRGLDYGYTF. CDR3 nucleotide sequence: TGCAGCGCCACCAGGGGGCTGGACTATGGCTACACCTTC.